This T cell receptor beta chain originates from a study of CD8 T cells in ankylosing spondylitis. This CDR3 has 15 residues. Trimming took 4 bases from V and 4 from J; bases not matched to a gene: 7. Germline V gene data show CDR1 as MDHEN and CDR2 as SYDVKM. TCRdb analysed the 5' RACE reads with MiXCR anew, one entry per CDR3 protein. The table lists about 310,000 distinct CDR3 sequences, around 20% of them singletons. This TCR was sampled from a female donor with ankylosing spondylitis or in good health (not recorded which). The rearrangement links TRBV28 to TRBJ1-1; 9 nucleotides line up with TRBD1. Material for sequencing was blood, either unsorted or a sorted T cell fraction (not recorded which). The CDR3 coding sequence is TGTGCCAGCAGTTACCCACAGGGGGCGGGCACTGAAGCTTTCTTT. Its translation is CASSYPQGAGTEAFF. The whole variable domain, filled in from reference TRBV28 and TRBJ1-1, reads DVKVTQSSRYLVKRTGEKVFLECVQDMDHENMFWYRQDPGLGLRLIYFSYDVKMKEKGDIPEGYSVSREKKERFSLILESASTNQTSMYLCASSYPQGAGTEAFFGQGTRLTVV.